A single sample gave rise to the 18 T cell receptor beta chains below, sequenced in a study of T cell repertoires in cytomegalovirus infection. TCRdb reanalysed the reads using MiXCR and keeps one entry per CDR3 protein. Of hundreds of thousands of distinct CDR3 sequences listed, about 5.9% are singletons. The specimen was PBMCs. The source is a human donor in good health (CMV status not recorded). Some clones in this sample may be carry-over from other donors' samples.

CDR3 loop: CASSAGQQETQYF. The CDR3 DNA is TGCGCCAGCAGCGCGGGACAGCAAGAGACCCAGTACTTC. The chain recombines TRBV5-1 with TRBJ2-5; D is possibly TRBD1 (7 bases). The CDR3 has 13 amino acids. CDR1 is SGHRS and CDR2 is YFSETQ in the germline V gene. V shed 4 bases and J shed 2 bases, with 9 bases lying between them. Based on the CDR3 plus reference TRBV5-1 and TRBJ2-5, the full variable domain is KAGVTQTPRYLIKTRGQQVTLSCSPISGHRSVSWYQQTPGQGLQFLFEYFSETQRNKGNFPGRFSGRQFSNSRSEMNVSTLELGDSALYLCASSAGQQETQYFGPGTRLLVL.

This clonotype was picked up many times. V is TRBV12-3 or TRBV12-4 and J is TRBJ1-1, with TRBD1 identical over 7 bases. V dropped 7 bases and J dropped 5; count of bases not matched to a gene: 10. The length of the CDR3 is 14 residues. DNA for the CDR3: TGTGCCAGCACCCGGACAGGCGACCTTACTGAAGCTTTCTTT. Translating gives CASTRTGDLTEAFF.

This rearrangement joins TRBV20-1 to TRBJ2-7, with 7 bases aligning to TRBD2. This CDR3 contains 15 residues. Germline V gene data show CDR1 as DFQATT and CDR2 as SNEGSKA (reference sequence). Trimming removed 7 bases from V and 2 bases from J; junction bases left unmatched: 14. Written as DNA, the CDR3 is TGCAGTGGAAAAAAGGTGCGGGGGACTACCTACGAGCAGTACTTC. It codes for CSGKKVRGTTYEQYF.

This clonotype was counted ten times or more. The genes are TRBV7-2 and TRBJ2-3; 8 bases fit TRBD1. Germline assignment: CDR1 SGHTA and CDR2 FQGNSA. The CDR3 runs 17 residues. The junction had 14 bases not matched to a gene; V was cut back by 4 bases and J by 5 bases. CDR3 coding DNA: TGTGCCAGCAGCTCACAATCCCCGGGACAGGTGATAGATACGCAGTATTTT. It encodes CASSSQSPGQVIDTQYF. The variable domain in full, completed from reference TRBV7-2 and TRBJ2-3, reads GAGVSQSPSNKVTEKGKDVELRCDPISGHTALYWYRQSLGQGLEFLIYFQGNSAPDKSGLPSDRFSAERTGGSVSTLTIQRTQQEDSAVYLCASSSQSPGQVIDTQYFGPGTRLTVL.

This clonotype showed up many times. V and J are TRBV12-3 or TRBV12-4 and TRBJ2-7; no reliable D call. The CDR3 consists of 13 residues. V shed 2 bases and J shed 4 bases, with 9 bases lying between them. CDR3 nucleotides: TGTGCCAGCAGTTTATCGGCCAGATACGAGCAGTACTTC. This sequence encodes CASSLSARYEQYF.

This clonotype showed up many times. The chain joins TRBV7-2 to TRBJ1-1; D is possibly TRBD1 (5 bases). Germline CDR1 is SGHTA and CDR2 is FQGNSA. This CDR3 region has 13 residues. With 1 base removed from V and 12 bases from J, the gap between germline ends came to 15 bases. The DNA of the CDR3 is TGTGCCAGCAGCTTAGAGGGGCTATTTACGACTTTCTTT. It is translated as CASSLEGLFTTFF. The full variable domain, in which reference TRBV7-2 and TRBJ1-1 provide the parts outside the CDR3, is GAGVSQSPSNKVTEKGKDVELRCDPISGHTALYWYRQSLGQGLEFLIYFQGNSAPDKSGLPSDRFSAERTGGSVSTLTIQRTQQEDSAVYLCASSLEGLFTTFFGQGTRLTVV.

This clonotype was counted ten times or more. The chain joins TRBV2 to TRBJ2-3, with TRBD2 as a possible D gene (5 bases). The CDR3 totals 14 residues. Germline CDR1 SNHLY, CDR2 FYNNEI. V gave up 7 bases and J gave up 0 bases, with 11 bases separating them. The CDR3 protein is CASTGESSTDTQYF. The DNA of the CDR3 is TGTGCCAGCACCGGGGAAAGTAGCACAGATACGCAGTATTTT. Looking up the rest from reference TRBV2 and TRBJ2-3 gives the full variable domain: EPEVTQTPSHQVTQMGQEVILRCVPISNHLYFYWYRQILGQKVEFLVSFYNNEISEKSEIFDDQFSVERPDGSNFTLKIRSTKLEDSAMYFCASTGESSTDTQYFGPGTRLTVL.

Turning to this clonotype: At one boundary the junction diverges from the germline segment, which might be a read error. The CDR3, as DNA: TGCAGCGTCGAAGAGGGGTTGGGGGAGACCCAGTACTTC. This translates into CSVEEGLGETQYF. The chain employs TRBV29-1 and TRBJ2-5, with D possibly being TRBD1 or TRBD2 (5 bases each). CDR3 size: 13 residues. CDR1 and CDR2 from the germline V gene are SQVTM and ANQGSEA.

This chain joins TRBV11-2 and TRBJ1-4; 10 nucleotides line up with TRBD1. V was pared by 2 bases and J by 7 bases, with 1 base of the junction left unmatched. Germline CDR1 is SGHAT and CDR2 is FQNNGV. The CDR3 contains 14 residues. CDR3 in DNA: TGTGCCAGCAGCTTAAGGACAGGGGGTGAAAAACTGTTTTTT. Amino acids: CASSLRTGGEKLFF.

This clonotype occurred many times. The chain combines TRBV20-1 with TRBJ2-5; D may be TRBD1 (5 bases). Trimming cost V 6 bases and J 2 bases, with 13 bases left between them. The germline V gene has CDR1 DFQATT and CDR2 SNEGSKA (reference sequence). This CDR3 region has 13 residues. CDR3 amino acids: CSAPTAQQETQYF. The CDR3 DNA reads as TGCAGTGCCCCGACAGCTCAGCAAGAGACCCAGTACTTC.

This clonotype was recorded many times. This sequence joins TRBV7-2 and TRBJ1-1; weak D call: TRBD1 (6 bases). Per the germline V gene, CDR1 is SGHTA and CDR2 is FQGNSA. This CDR3 comprises 15 residues. The germline V and J ends were trimmed by 5 bases and 4 bases, with 17 bases remaining between them. The CDR3 DNA follows: TGTGCCAGCAGCCCCCGACGGGGGGCGGCCACTGAAGCTTTCTTT. It is translated as CASSPRRGAATEAFF.

This clonotype was detected many times. The chain has TRBV19 and TRBJ2-1; 7 positions agree with TRBD2. The CDR3 has 15 amino acids. Losses at the gene ends were 5 bases for V and 4 bases for J; bases not matched to a gene: 8. The germline gives CDR1 LNHDA, CDR2 SQIVND (reference sequence). This CDR3 reads CASSQDGGKYNEQFF. The DNA of the CDR3 is TGTGCCAGTAGTCAAGACGGGGGGAAGTACAATGAGCAGTTCTTC. The whole variable domain, filled in from reference TRBV19 and TRBJ2-1, reads DGGITQSPKYLFRKEGQNVTLSCEQNLNHDAMYWYRQDPGQGLRLIYYSQIVNDFQKGDIAEGYSVSREKKESFPLTVTSAQKNPTAFYLCASSQDGGKYNEQFFGPGTRLTVL.

At least ten counts were recorded for this clonotype. The V gene is TRBV5-5, the J gene TRBJ2-7, with unresolved D. This CDR3 is built from 13 residues. Germline loops: CDR1 SGHKS, CDR2 YYEKEE (reference sequence). Trimming took 3 bases from V and 2 from J, leaving 9 bases between them. The CDR3 DNA reads TGTGCCAGCAGCTCGACTGGTGCCTACGAGCAGTACTTC. Amino acid sequence: CASSSTGAYEQYF.

This clonotype was picked up many times. This chain joins TRBV2 and TRBJ2-2; no clear D gene. The V gene's germline CDR1 is SNHLY and CDR2 FYNNEI. V was trimmed by 4 bases and J by 0 bases, leaving 6 bases between them. This CDR3 region has 14 residues. CDR3 loop: CASSATTNTGELFF. In DNA, the CDR3 is TGTGCCAGCAGTGCCACAACGAACACCGGGGAGCTGTTTTTT.

This clonotype was recorded many times. The chain employs TRBV6-1 and TRBJ2-1; tentatively, D is TRBD2 (7 bases). The CDR3 length is 14 residues. Per the germline V gene, CDR1 is MNHNS and CDR2 is SASEGT. V shed 6 bases and J shed 6 bases, with 15 bases lying between them. CDR3 sequence (DNA): TGTGCCAGCAGCCGGTCGGGGGGCGTCAATGAGCAGTTCTTC. It translates to CASSRSGGVNEQFF.

This clonotype was recorded at least ten times. V usage is TRBV29-1 and J usage is TRBJ1-1, with D unclear. Germline V CDR1 and CDR2: SQVTM, ANQGSEA. The V end was cut by 4 bases, the J end by 5 bases, with 8 bases between. The CDR3 length is 11 residues. CDR3 sequence: CSVGIVTEAFF. The DNA of the CDR3 is TGCAGCGTTGGGATTGTTACTGAAGCTTTCTTT.

This clonotype came up a few times. This chain uses TRBV7-2 with TRBJ2-1, with 10 bases aligning to TRBD2. Germline CDR1 is SGHTA and CDR2 is FQGNSA. The ends lost 3 bases at V and 4 bases at J; junction bases unmatched: 6. The CDR3 is 16 amino acids. In DNA form, the CDR3 reads TGTGCCAGCAGCTTCACTAGCGGGGCCCCATACAATGAGCAGTTCTTC. Amino acid sequence: CASSFTSGAPYNEQFF. The full variable domain, in which reference TRBV7-2 and TRBJ2-1 provide the parts outside the CDR3, is GAGVSQSPSNKVTEKGKDVELRCDPISGHTALYWYRQSLGQGLEFLIYFQGNSAPDKSGLPSDRFSAERTGGSVSTLTIQRTQQEDSAVYLCASSFTSGAPYNEQFFGPGTRLTVL.

V and J are TRBV12-3 or TRBV12-4 and TRBJ1-4, with D possibly matching TRBD1 (6 bases). Trimming pared 5 bases from V and 7 bases from J, leaving 14 bases between. The CDR3 contains 14 residues. DNA for the CDR3: TGTGCCAGCAGTCCACAGGGCTTTGGTGAAAAACTGTTTTTT. This codes for CASSPQGFGEKLFF.